The entry that follows covers one T cell receptor (beta chain) sequence. The data belong to a study of blood T cell repertoires in COVID-19. On the study more broadly: The cDNA or gDNA used as material had been derived from T cells, B-cell-depleted T cells, or PBMCs.

Source study methods: Estimation of nucleated cell counts relied on the amplification of reference gene primers. This table comes from immunoSEQ multiplex PCR, and its TCRdb copy is limited to in-frame clones, with some not included. The DNA gave D and trimming, while V, J and clone size come from that table. Of about 220,000 clones listed, 65% to 90% were seen once; the top ten hold about 5%. Sequencing input: peripheral blood. This receptor was identified in a human donor in a cohort sampled during active COVID-19.

Written as DNA, the CDR3 is TGTGCCAGTAGGACAGGGGGCGAGGGCACTGAAGCTTTCTTT. Translation gives CASRTGGEGTEAFF. The chain couples TRBV19 to TRBJ1-1, with 10 bases that match TRBD1. In germline, CDR1 is LNHDA, CDR2 SQIVND (reference sequence). The CDR3 is 14 residues long. V shed 6 bases and J 4 bases; nucleotides not matched to a gene: 5.